The rows below give T cell receptor beta chains drawn from one sample of a study of cytomegalovirus exposure and HLA in healthy donors. Measured with immunoSEQ multiplex PCR; TCRdb has only the in-frame clones, and not every one. The data show about 130,000 clones, 70% to 80% seen once. Sequenced input: PBMCs. The receptor source for this set is a woman aged 60-70 years in good health and CMV-seronegative. The CDR3 runs from the conserved cysteine through the conserved F or W. Fields, in order: V gene, J gene, D gene, clone size, CDR3 DNA, CDR3 protein. The D gene is left open where the match is weak. Expanded clones are given a class, and other clones once, few, many or no size at all.

TRBV5-5,TRBJ1-2,-,-,TGTGCCAGCAGCTTTCCCCTCGACTATGGCTACGCCTTC,CASSFPLDYGYAF
TRBV29-1,TRBJ2-1,-,-,TGCAGCGTTGAAGACAGGGACACCTACAATGAGCAGTTCTTC,CSVEDRDTYNEQFF
TRBV30,TRBJ2-7,-,-,TGTGCCTGGAGTGTACTGGGGGGGGCACGGTACGAGCAGTACTTC,CAWSVLGGARYEQYF
TRBV5-1,TRBJ1-1,-,-,TGCGCCAGCAGCCCTCCCCCGAACACTGAAGCTTTCTTT,CASSPPPNTEAFF
TRBV5-6,TRBJ1-6,-,-,TGTGCCAGCAGCCCGTCGACATTGTCCAATTCACCCCTCCACTTT,CASSPSTLSNSPLHF
TRBV19,TRBJ2-7,-,-,TGTGCCAGTAGTACGGGACTGAGCTCCTACGAGCAGTACTTC,CASSTGLSSYEQYF
TRBV6-5,TRBJ2-5,TRBD2,-,TGTGCCAGCAGCCCCCTGCGGGGGGCGAAAGAGACCCAGTACTTC,CASSPLRGAKETQYF
TRBV27,TRBJ2-7,TRBD2,-,TGTGCCAGCAGTTTATTTGGACTAGCGATCGAGCAGTACTTC,CASSLFGLAIEQYF
TRBV5-1,TRBJ2-3,TRBD2,few,TGCGCCAGCAGAGGGCAGGGAGGAAGGGCGGGAGAAGATACGCAGTATTTT,CASRGQGGRAGEDTQYF
TRBV27,TRBJ1-1,TRBD1,-,TGTGCCAGCAGTCTCACAGGGGGCACTGAAGCTTTCTTT,CASSLTGGTEAFF
TRBV6-6,TRBJ2-5,TRBD2,-,TGTGCCAGCAGTCCACCGACTAGCGTCTATGAGACCCAGTACTTC,CASSPPTSVYETQYF
TRBV4-1,TRBJ2-5,TRBD2,-,TGCGCCAGCAGCCACCCCGGACTAGCGGGGGGAGAGACCCAGTACTTC,CASSHPGLAGGETQYF
TRBV13,TRBJ2-3,TRBD2,few,TGTGCCAGCACCAGAACGGGGCGGGAGTTAGATACGCAGTATTTT,CASTRTGRELDTQYF
TRBV7-6,TRBJ2-5,TRBD2,-,TGTGCCAGCAGCTTAGATTTCCCGGGGGGGCGAGAGACCCAGTACTTC,CASSLDFPGGRETQYF
TRBV7-9,TRBJ1-1,-,-,TGTGCCAGCAGCTTATCTTTCAGACGGGGGGCTTTTGAAGCTTTCTTT,CASSLSFRRGAFEAFF
TRBV7-3,TRBJ2-2,TRBD1,-,TGTGCCAGCAGCACAGGGGGCACCGGGGAGCTGTTTTTT,CASSTGGTGELFF
TRBV5-4,TRBJ1-1,-,-,TGTGCCAGCAGCACGACAGGTAGATTCACTGAAGCTTTCTTT,CASSTTGRFTEAFF
TRBV7-8,TRBJ2-3,-,-,TGTGCCAGCAGCTTAATTCAGGATACGCAGTATTTT,CASSLIQDTQYF
TRBV9,TRBJ2-1,TRBD2,-,TGTGCCAGCAGCGTAGCTAGCGGGAGAACCGATGAGCAGTTCTTC,CASSVASGRTDEQFF
TRBV7-9,TRBJ2-1,TRBD1,once,TGTGCCAGCAGCTTGTCAAGGACAGGGCTGTACAATGAGCAGTTCTTC,CASSLSRTGLYNEQFF
TRBV5-6,TRBJ2-7,TRBD1,-,TGTGCCAGCAGCTTGATAGGACAGGGGAACTACGAGCAGTACTTC,CASSLIGQGNYEQYF
TRBV13,TRBJ2-3,TRBD2,-,TGTGCCAGCAGCTTCCGGGGGGGGCAGGGAGATACGCAGTATTTT,CASSFRGGQGDTQYF
TRBV11-2,TRBJ2-7,-,-,TGTGCCAGCAGCTTAGGGCAAAACTCCTACGAGCAGTACTTC,CASSLGQNSYEQYF
TRBV19,TRBJ1-5,TRBD1,few,TGTGCCAGTAGGGACAGGGAACGTGCTCAGCCCCAGCATTTT,CASRDRERAQPQHF
TRBV11-1,TRBJ1-2,-,-,TGTGCCAGCAGCTCCGGTCCTTATGGCTACACCTTC,CASSSGPYGYTF
TRBV27,TRBJ1-1,-,-,TGTGCCAGCAGTTTCGCCCGACTTACTGAAGCTTTCTTT,CASSFARLTEAFF
TRBV5-1,TRBJ1-4,-,-,TGCGCCAGCAGCTTGCAGGGGAGGGTTGAAAAACTGTTTTTT,CASSLQGRVEKLFF
TRBV30,TRBJ1-6,-,-,TGTGCCTGGAGGGATAGACAGGCTGGAAATTCACCCCTCCACTTT,CAWRDRQAGNSPLHF
TRBV2,TRBJ1-2,TRBD1,-,TGTGCCAGCAGTGCACGGGACAGGGTTCCCTTTGGTGGCTACACCTTC,CASSARDRVPFGGYTF